This TCR beta chain was recovered during a study of cytomegalovirus exposure and HLA in healthy donors. Germline lookup yields CDR1 GTSNPN and CDR2 SVGIG (reference sequence). V lost 4 bases, J lost 1 base, and 10 bases lay in between. The CDR3 spans 13 residues. A multiplex PCR was run with 60 Vbeta primers and 13 Jbeta primers. Using immunoSEQ multiplex PCR, the repertoire was profiled, and TCRdb retains in-frame clones only, with some absent. The table shows some 74,000 clones, with roughly 75% occurring only once. This TCR was recovered from a male donor in good health and CMV-seronegative. The V and J genes are TRBV30 and TRBJ1-1; D might be TRBD1 (6 bases). The sample taken for sequencing was PBMCs. This CDR3 reads CAWTGQPNTEAFF. The CDR3 nucleotides read TGTGCCTGGACAGGACAGCCGAACACTGAAGCTTTCTTT.